These T cell receptor beta chains were read from a single sample in a study of T cell responses to AZD1222 COVID-19 vaccine. Repertoires were generated with immunoSEQ multiplex PCR, while TCRdb's copy carries only in-frame clones and drops some. Of 150,000 to 200,000 clones in the sample, just under 95% are singletons; the top ten hold approximately 0.98%. The material sequenced was peripheral blood, taken 28 days after the second dose of the MenACWY control vaccine. The receptors derive from an adult who received the MenACWY meningococcal vaccine as a control. The CDR3 runs from the conserved cysteine through the conserved F or W. D genes are given only for firm matches. Where a row states a size, it is once, few, many or the class of an expanded clone; other rows omit it.

d_gene | j_gene | v_gene | abundance | CDR3nt | CDR3aa
. | TRBJ2-1 | TRBV5-1 | . | TGCGCCAGCAGCAACTACAATGAGCAGTTCTTC | CASSNYNEQFF
TRBD1 | TRBJ2-3 | TRBV9 | . | TGTGCCAGCAGCGCCTCGGGACAGGGGAGAGATACGCAGTATTTT | CASSASGQGRDTQYF
. | TRBJ1-2 | TRBV11-2 | . | TGTGCCAGCAGCCCCCTCGCCTCGAGGGCGAACTATGGCTACACCTTC | CASSPLASRANYGYTF
. | TRBJ2-1 | TRBV4-1 | . | TGCGCCAGCAGCCAAGAATCGACCGGGGGATTGTACAATGAGCAGTTCTTC | CASSQESTGGLYNEQFF
TRBD1 | TRBJ1-6 | TRBV5-1 | . | TGCGCCAGCAGTTCGGACAGGGGACAACAGGGTTCACCCCTCCACTTT | CASSSDRGQQGSPLHF
TRBD1 | TRBJ1-2 | TRBV6-1 | . | TGTGCCAGCAGTGACCCCCGTGCACCGGTGACAGGGTCCTATGGCTACACCTTC | CASSDPRAPVTGSYGYTF
. | TRBJ1-4 | TRBV5-1 | . | TGCGCCAGCAGCTGGCAGGGGCTCCCTAATGAAAAACTGTTTTTT | CASSWQGLPNEKLFF
. | TRBJ1-3 | TRBV10-3 | . | TGTGCCATCAGTGAGTCCGGGGGCCCTGGAAACACCATATATTTT | CAISESGGPGNTIYF
. | TRBJ1-6 | TRBV5-1 | few | TGCGCCAGCAGCTTGGCGGGGGTACAGGGTAATTCACCCCTCCACTTT | CASSLAGVQGNSPLHF
TRBD2 | TRBJ2-5 | TRBV5-1 | . | TGCGCCAGCAGCTTGGAGTTAGCGGGCCAAGAGACCCAGTACTTC | CASSLELAGQETQYF
. | TRBJ2-1 | TRBV20-1 | . | TGCAGTGCTAGTCAAGGGTTAATAAATGAGCAGTTCTTC | CSASQGLINEQFF
. | TRBJ2-7 | TRBV18 | once | TGTGCCAGCTCACCACCGAGCAGGGATAGACGCGAGCAGTACTTC | CASSPPSRDRREQYF
TRBD1 | TRBJ1-3 | TRBV30 | . | TGTGCCTGTTCGGACAGGGGTGTTGGAAACACCATATATTTT | CACSDRGVGNTIYF
TRBD1 | TRBJ2-3 | TRBV30 | . | TGTGCCTGGAGTGGGGACAGATCAGATACGCAGTATTTT | CAWSGDRSDTQYF
. | TRBJ1-3 | TRBV19 | . | TGTGCCAGTAGCACACAGGGAACTGGAAACACCATATATTTT | CASSTQGTGNTIYF
. | TRBJ1-3 | TRBV5-4 | . | TGTGCCAGCAGCTTGGGGGGTGCAGGAAACACCATATATTTT | CASSLGGAGNTIYF
. | TRBJ1-2 | TRBV7-9 | . | TGTGCCAGCAGTACCGGGTTGGACTATGGCTACACCTTC | CASSTGLDYGYTF
. | TRBJ1-1 | TRBV29-1 | . | TGCAGCGTTGAAGTACAGGTGAACACTGAAGCTTTCTTT | CSVEVQVNTEAFF
. | TRBJ2-4 | TRBV7-2 | . | TGTGCCAGCAGCTCCTCCCGGGGGGCGGGAGACATTCAGTACTTC | CASSSSRGAGDIQYF
. | TRBJ2-6 | TRBV9 | . | TGTGCCAGCAGCGACGCCCTCAGACCGGGACTCTTGACTTTC | CASSDALRPGLLTF
TRBD1 | TRBJ2-7 | TRBV7-8 | . | TGTGCCAGCAGCGCGCCGGGACAGCTTTTCGAGCAGTACTTC | CASSAPGQLFEQYF
. | TRBJ1-6 | TRBV15 | . | TGTGCCACCAGCAGAGACAGGGAAGTGAGGGCCCTCCACTTT | CATSRDREVRALHF